The clone carrying this TCR beta chain was picked up a small number of times. Antigen: not known. These data are taken from a study of blood T cells in healthy people across ages. Combining a sample-barcoded 5' primer with a J-beta primer mix, a second PCR ran for roughly 7 to 12 cycles. One entry per CDR3 protein, called by TCRdb with MiXCR from the 5' RACE reads. The sample lists roughly 680,000 distinct CDR3 sequences, under 25% occurring once. CDR1 is SGHRS, CDR2 YFSETQ, per germline. The junction had 9 bases not matched to a gene; V was cut back by 4 bases and J by 0 bases. CDR3 length equals 17 residues. Study-level findings and limits: Older age coincided with a roughly linear decline in TCR beta diversity per million T cells.

This sequence was found in a man aged 70-80 years in good health. The sequenced sample consisted of blood. The chain combines TRBV5-1 with TRBJ2-4; 8 bases are a match to TRBD1. The CDR3 loop reads CASSAGTGPIAKNIQYF. The CDR3 DNA follows: TGCGCCAGCAGCGCCGGGACAGGCCCTATAGCCAAAAACATTCAGTACTTC.